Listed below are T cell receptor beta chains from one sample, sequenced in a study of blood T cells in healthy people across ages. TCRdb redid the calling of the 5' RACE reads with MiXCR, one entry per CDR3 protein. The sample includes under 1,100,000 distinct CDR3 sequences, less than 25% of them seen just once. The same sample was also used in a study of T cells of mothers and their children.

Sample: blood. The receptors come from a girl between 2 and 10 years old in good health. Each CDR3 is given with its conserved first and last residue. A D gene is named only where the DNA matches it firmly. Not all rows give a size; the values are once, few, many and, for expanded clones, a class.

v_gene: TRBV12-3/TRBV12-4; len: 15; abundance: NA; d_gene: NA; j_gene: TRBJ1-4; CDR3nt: TGTGCCAGCAGTTTTCTGGGTGCAACTAATGAAAAACTGTTTTTT; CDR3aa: CASSFLGATNEKLFF
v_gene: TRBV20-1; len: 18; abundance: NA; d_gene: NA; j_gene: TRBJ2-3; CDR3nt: TGCAGTGCTAGAGAGTCTCACTGGGCGGGACATCTCACAGATACGCAGTATTTT; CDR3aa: CSARESHWAGHLTDTQYF
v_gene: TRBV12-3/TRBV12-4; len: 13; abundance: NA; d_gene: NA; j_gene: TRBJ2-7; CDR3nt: TGTGCCAGCAGGCTGCCAGGGTTACACGAGCAGTACTTC; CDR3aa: CASRLPGLHEQYF
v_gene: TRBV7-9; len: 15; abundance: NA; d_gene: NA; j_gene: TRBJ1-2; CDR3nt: TGTGCCAGCAGCTTAGCTAGTCCAGAAACCTATGGCTACACCTTC; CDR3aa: CASSLASPETYGYTF
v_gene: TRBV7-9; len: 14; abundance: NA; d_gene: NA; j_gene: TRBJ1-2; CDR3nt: TGTGCCAGCAGCTTTTTCCGGGGGGGCTATGGCTACACCTTC; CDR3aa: CASSFFRGGYGYTF
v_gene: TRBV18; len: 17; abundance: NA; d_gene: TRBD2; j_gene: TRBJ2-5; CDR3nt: TGTGCCAGCTCACCAGCTAGCGGAATCCATAACCCGGAGGCCCAGTACTTC; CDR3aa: CASSPASGIHNPEAQYF
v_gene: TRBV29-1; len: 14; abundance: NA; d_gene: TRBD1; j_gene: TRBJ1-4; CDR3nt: TGCAGCGTACTGAGGGACAGGGCCGGTGAAAAACTGTTTTTT; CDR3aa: CSVLRDRAGEKLFF
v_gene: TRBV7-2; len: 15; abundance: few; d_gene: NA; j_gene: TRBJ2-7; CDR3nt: TGTGCCAGCAGCTTAGAACGGACAGTTTATTACGAGCAGTACTTC; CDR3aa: CASSLERTVYYEQYF
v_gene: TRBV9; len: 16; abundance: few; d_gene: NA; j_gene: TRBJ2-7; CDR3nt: TGTGCCAGCAGCGAAACGTCGGGCAGCCACCTACTGGAGCAGTACTTC; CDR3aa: CASSETSGSHLLEQYF
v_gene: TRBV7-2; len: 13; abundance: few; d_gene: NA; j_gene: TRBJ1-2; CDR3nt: TGTGCCAGCAGCTTTAATGGAGATGCTGGCTACACCTTC; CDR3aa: CASSFNGDAGYTF
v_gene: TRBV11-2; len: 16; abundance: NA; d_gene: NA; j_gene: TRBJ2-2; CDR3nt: TGTGCCAGCAGCTTCCCGGACCAAGGGGGCACCGGGGAGCTGTTTTTT; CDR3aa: CASSFPDQGGTGELFF
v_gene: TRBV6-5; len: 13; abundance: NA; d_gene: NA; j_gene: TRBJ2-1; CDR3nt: TGTGCCAGCAGTCCCGGGCCCTGCAATGAGCAGTTCTTC; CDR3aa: CASSPGPCNEQFF
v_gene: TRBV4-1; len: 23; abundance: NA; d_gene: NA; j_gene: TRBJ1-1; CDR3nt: TGCGCCAGCAGCCTTCTAAAGGCCCAGGGAGTCTCATCGGGTCCTGACATGAACACTGAAGCTTTCTTT; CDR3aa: CASSLLKAQGVSSGPDMNTEAFF
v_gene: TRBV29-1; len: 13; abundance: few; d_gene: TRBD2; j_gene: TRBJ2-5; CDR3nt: TGCAGCGTTTCCTCGGGGGGTCGAGGGGACCAGTACTTC; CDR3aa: CSVSSGGRGDQYF
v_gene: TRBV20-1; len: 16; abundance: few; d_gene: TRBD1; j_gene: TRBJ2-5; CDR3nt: TGCAGTGCTAGAGCCTCGACAGGGGGGAGGGAAGAGACCCAGTACTTC; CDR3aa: CSARASTGGREETQYF
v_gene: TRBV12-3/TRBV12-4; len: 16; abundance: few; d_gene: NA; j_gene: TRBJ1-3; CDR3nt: TGTGCCAGCAGTGGCTACAGGGCCAGCTCTGGAAACACCATATATTTT; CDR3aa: CASSGYRASSGNTIYF
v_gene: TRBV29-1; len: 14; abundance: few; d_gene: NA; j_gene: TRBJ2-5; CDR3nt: TGCAGCGTTGAAGATCTACAGGGCAACCCGACCCAGTACTTC; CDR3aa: CSVEDLQGNPTQYF
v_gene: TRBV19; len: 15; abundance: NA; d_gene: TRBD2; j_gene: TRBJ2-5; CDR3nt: TGTGCCAGTAGTATAGCTTCTAGCGGGGGAGAGACCCAGTACTTC; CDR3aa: CASSIASSGGETQYF
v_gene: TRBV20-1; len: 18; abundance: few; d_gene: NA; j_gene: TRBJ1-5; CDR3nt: TGCAGTGCTAGACCTCTCCCGGGCCCCACCGATTCATATCAGCCCCAGCATTTT; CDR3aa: CSARPLPGPTDSYQPQHF
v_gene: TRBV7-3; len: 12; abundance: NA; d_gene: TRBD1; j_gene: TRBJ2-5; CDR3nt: TGTGCCAGCAGCTTAAACCGGGACAGAAACTTCTTC; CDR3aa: CASSLNRDRNFF
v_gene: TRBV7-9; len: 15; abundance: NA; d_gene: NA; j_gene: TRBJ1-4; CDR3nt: TGTGCCATCCAACCACAAGGGTTTGGTAATGAAAAACTGTTTTTT; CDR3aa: CAIQPQGFGNEKLFF
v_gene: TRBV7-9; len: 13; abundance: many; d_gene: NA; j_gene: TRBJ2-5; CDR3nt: TGTGCCAGCAGCTATAGCGGCCAAGAGACCCAGTACTTC; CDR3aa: CASSYSGQETQYF
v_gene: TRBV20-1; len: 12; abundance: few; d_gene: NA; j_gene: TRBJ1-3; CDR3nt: TGCAGTGCTAGTCCGGCTGGAAACACCATATATTTT; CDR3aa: CSASPAGNTIYF
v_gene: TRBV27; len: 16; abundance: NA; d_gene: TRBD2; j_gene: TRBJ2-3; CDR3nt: TGTGCCAGCAGTTTATCTAGCGGGGGACCCACAGATACGCAGTATTTT; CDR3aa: CASSLSSGGPTDTQYF
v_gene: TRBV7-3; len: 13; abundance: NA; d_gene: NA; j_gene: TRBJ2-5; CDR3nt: TGTGCCAGCAGCTCCCGACGAGAGGGGACCCAGTACTTC; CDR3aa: CASSSRREGTQYF
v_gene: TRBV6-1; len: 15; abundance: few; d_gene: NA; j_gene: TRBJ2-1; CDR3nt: TGTGCCAGCAGTGAAATTTTTGGGTGGGCCAATGAGCAGTTCTTC; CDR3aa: CASSEIFGWANEQFF
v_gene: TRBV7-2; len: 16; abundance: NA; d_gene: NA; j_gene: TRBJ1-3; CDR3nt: TGTGCCAGCAGCTTAAATAGGCCCAGCTCTGGAAACACCATATATTTT; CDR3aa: CASSLNRPSSGNTIYF
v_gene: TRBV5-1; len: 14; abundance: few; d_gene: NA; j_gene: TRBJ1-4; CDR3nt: TGCGCCAGCAGCTTCGAGACAGTAGATGAAAAACTGTTTTTT; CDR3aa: CASSFETVDEKLFF
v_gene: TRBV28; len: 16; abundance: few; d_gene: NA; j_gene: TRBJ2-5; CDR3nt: TGTGCCAGCAGTTTATCGGAGACAGCATTCCAAGAGACCCAGTACTTC; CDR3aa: CASSLSETAFQETQYF
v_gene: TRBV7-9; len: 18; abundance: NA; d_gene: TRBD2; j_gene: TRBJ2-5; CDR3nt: TGTGCCAGCAGCCCTCGACTAGCGGGAGGGCCAATGGGAGAGACCCAGTACTTC; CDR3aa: CASSPRLAGGPMGETQYF
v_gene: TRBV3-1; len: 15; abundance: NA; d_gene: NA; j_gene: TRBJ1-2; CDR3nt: TGTGCCAGCAGCTCAAGCTGGTACGGCGGCTATGGCTACACCTTC; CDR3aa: CASSSSWYGGYGYTF